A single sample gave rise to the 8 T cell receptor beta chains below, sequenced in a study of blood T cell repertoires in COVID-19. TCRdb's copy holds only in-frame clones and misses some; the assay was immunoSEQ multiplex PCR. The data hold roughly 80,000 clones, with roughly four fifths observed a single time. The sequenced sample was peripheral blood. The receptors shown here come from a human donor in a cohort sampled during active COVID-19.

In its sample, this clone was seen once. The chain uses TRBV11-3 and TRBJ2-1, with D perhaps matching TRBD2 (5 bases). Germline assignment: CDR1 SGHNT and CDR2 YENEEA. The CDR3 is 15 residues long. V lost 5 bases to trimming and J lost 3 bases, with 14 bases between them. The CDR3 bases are TGTGCCAGCAGCGCCTTCGCAGGAGGCTACAATGAGCAGTTCTTC. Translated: CASSAFAGGYNEQFF.

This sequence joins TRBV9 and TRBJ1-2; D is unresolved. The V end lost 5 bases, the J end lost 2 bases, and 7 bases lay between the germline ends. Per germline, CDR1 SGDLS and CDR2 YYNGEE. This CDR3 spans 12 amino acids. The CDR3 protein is CASSDGNYGYTF. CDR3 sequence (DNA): TGTGCCAGCAGTGACGGGAACTATGGCTACACCTTC.

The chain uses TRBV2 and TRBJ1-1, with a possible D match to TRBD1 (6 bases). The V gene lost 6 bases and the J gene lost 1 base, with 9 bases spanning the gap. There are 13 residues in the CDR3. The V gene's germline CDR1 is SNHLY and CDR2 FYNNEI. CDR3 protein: CASRDSENTEAFF. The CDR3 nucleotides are TGTGCCAGCAGGGACAGCGAGAACACTGAAGCTTTCTTT.

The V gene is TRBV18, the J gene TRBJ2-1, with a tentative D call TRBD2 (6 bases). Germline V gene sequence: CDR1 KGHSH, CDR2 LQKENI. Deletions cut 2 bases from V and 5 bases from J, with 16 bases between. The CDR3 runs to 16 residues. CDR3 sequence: CASSPTQPGVHNEQFF. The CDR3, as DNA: TGTGCCAGCTCACCAACACAGCCGGGAGTCCACAATGAGCAGTTCTTC. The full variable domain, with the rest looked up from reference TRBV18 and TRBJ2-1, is NAGVMQNPRHLVRRRGQEARLRCSPMKGHSHVYWYRQLPEEGLKFMVYLQKENIIDESGMPKERFSAEFPKEGPSILRIQQVVRGDSAAYFCASSPTQPGVHNEQFFGPGTRLTVL.

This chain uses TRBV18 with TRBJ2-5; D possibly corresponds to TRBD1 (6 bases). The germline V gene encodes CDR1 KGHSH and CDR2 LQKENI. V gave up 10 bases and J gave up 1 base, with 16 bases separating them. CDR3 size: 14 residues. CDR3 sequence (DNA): TGTGCCACCCGATCAAGGGACACCCAAGAGACCCAGTACTTC. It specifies CATRSRDTQETQYF.

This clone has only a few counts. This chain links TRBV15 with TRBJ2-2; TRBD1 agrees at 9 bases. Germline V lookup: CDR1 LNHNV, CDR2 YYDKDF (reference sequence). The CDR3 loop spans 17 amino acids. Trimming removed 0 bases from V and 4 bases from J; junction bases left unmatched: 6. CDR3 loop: CATSRDRGTGITGELFF. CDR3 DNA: TGTGCCACCAGCAGAGATAGGGGGACAGGGATCACCGGGGAGCTGTTTTTT.

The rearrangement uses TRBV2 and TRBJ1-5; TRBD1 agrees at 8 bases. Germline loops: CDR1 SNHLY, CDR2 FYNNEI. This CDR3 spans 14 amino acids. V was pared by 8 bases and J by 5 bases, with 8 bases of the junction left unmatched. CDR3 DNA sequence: TGTGCCAGCGGATTGGACAGGGTCTATCAGCCCCAGCATTTT. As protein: CASGLDRVYQPQHF.

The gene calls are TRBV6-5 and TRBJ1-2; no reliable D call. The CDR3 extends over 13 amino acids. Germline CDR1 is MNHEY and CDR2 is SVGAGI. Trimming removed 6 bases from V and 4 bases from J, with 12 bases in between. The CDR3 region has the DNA TGTGCCAGCAGGAACCCCGGGAGCTATGGCTACACCTTC. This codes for CASRNPGSYGYTF.